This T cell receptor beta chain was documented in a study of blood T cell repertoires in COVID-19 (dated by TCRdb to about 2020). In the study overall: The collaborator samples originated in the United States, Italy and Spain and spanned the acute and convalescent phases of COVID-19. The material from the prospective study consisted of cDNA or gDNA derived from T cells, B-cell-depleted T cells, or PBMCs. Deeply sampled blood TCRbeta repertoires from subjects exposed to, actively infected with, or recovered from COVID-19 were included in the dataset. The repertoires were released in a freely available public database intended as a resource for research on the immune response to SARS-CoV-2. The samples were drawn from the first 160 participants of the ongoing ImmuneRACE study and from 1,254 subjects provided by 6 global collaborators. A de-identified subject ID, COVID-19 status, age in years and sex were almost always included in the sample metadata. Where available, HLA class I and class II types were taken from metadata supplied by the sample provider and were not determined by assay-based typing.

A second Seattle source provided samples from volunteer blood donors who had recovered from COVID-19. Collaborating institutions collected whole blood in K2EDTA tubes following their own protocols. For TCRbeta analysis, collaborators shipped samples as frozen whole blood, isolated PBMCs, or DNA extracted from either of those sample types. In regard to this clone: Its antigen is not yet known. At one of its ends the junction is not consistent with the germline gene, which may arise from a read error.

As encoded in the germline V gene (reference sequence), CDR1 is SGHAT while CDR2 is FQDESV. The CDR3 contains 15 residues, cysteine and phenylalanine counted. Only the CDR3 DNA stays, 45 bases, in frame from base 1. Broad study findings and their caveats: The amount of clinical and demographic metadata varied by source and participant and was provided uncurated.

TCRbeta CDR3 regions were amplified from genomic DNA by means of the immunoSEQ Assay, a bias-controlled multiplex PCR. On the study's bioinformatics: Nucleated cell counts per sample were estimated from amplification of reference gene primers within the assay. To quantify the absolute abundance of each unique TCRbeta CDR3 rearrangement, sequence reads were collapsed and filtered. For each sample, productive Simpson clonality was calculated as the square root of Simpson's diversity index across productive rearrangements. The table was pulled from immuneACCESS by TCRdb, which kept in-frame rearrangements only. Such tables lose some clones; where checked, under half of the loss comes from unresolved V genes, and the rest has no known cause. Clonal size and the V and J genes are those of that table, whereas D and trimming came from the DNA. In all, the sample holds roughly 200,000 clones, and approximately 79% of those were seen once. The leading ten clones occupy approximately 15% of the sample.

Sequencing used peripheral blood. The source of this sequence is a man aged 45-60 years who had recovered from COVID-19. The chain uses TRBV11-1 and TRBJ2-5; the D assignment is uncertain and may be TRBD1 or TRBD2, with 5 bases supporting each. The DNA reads TGTGCCAGCAGCCTAGCCGGTTACAGGCAAGAGACCCAGTACTTC. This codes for CASSLAGYRQETQYF.